This T cell receptor (beta chain) was sequenced during a study of fetal regulatory T cell absence and autoimmunity (dated by TCRdb to between 2016 and 2019). Background for the entire study: Exocrine pancreas autoimmunity was observed in the IPEX patients in the absence of clinical diabetes. General conclusions and limits of the study: Cord blood and pancreas had broadly similar TRB gene family usage, which resembled published neonatal and adult repertoires. The oligoclonal enrichment was taken as support for antigen-driven autoimmunity in the pancreas before birth in IPEX syndrome. Compared with cord blood, the pancreas TCR compartment showed significant oligoclonal enrichment, and some top clones were enriched more than 90-fold.

Amplification and barcoding of TCRbeta CDR3 regions were carried out by two-step multiplex PCR on the immunoSEQ human TCRbeta survey platform. Sequencing of the libraries was done on Illumina instruments, and IgH was sequenced in parallel from the same samples. The original pipeline was this. To remove PCR and sequencing errors, raw reads were filtered against the IMGT V, D, J definitions and then binned using a nearest-neighbor algorithm. Clones were defined by identical nucleotide sequence; differential abundance between tissues used per-clone Fisher exact tests with pFDR threshold p<0.01. Clones with frequencies too low for statistical inference were excluded by a minimum inclusion filter of 10 in either sample. Pairwise clonal comparisons used the immunoSEQ Analyzer, and gene family usage was assessed with IMGT tools. The source is immuneACCESS, and TCRdb retained only in-frame sequences with V and J called. Part of the clones is not carried over; for the studies checked, unresolved V genes explain less than half of this, and the remainder is unexplained. The DNA gave D and trimming, while V, J and clone size come from that table. The sample includes around 100,000 clones, with around 72% observed a single time. The ten largest account for less than 2.5% of the sample.

Genomic DNA from frozen pancreas tissue was processed for repertoire sequencing. The DNeasy Blood and Tissue Kit was used to extract roughly 1.9-3.1 ug of genomic DNA from umbilical cord blood or frozen pancreas. Only a few counts were recorded for this clone. Its antigen has not been determined. No base quality values were provided; no much bigger clone lies one nucleotide off. V was cut back by 5 bases and J by 3 bases, leaving a gap of 14 bases between them. Measured from the cysteine to the phenylalanine, the CDR3 is 15 residues long. Only the CDR3 region is kept as DNA, spanning 45 bases read in frame from base 1. The germline V gene provides CDR1 SGHTA and CDR2 FQGNSA.

The sequenced sample was pancreas tissue. The rearrangement joined TRBV7-2 to TRBJ1-3, with the D gene too uncertain to name. This TCR was recovered from a male donor with IPEX syndrome. The CDR3 reads CASSPHLAVGNTIYF. The DNA reads as follows: TGTGCCAGCAGCCCGCATCTGGCAGTTGGAAACACCATATATTTT.